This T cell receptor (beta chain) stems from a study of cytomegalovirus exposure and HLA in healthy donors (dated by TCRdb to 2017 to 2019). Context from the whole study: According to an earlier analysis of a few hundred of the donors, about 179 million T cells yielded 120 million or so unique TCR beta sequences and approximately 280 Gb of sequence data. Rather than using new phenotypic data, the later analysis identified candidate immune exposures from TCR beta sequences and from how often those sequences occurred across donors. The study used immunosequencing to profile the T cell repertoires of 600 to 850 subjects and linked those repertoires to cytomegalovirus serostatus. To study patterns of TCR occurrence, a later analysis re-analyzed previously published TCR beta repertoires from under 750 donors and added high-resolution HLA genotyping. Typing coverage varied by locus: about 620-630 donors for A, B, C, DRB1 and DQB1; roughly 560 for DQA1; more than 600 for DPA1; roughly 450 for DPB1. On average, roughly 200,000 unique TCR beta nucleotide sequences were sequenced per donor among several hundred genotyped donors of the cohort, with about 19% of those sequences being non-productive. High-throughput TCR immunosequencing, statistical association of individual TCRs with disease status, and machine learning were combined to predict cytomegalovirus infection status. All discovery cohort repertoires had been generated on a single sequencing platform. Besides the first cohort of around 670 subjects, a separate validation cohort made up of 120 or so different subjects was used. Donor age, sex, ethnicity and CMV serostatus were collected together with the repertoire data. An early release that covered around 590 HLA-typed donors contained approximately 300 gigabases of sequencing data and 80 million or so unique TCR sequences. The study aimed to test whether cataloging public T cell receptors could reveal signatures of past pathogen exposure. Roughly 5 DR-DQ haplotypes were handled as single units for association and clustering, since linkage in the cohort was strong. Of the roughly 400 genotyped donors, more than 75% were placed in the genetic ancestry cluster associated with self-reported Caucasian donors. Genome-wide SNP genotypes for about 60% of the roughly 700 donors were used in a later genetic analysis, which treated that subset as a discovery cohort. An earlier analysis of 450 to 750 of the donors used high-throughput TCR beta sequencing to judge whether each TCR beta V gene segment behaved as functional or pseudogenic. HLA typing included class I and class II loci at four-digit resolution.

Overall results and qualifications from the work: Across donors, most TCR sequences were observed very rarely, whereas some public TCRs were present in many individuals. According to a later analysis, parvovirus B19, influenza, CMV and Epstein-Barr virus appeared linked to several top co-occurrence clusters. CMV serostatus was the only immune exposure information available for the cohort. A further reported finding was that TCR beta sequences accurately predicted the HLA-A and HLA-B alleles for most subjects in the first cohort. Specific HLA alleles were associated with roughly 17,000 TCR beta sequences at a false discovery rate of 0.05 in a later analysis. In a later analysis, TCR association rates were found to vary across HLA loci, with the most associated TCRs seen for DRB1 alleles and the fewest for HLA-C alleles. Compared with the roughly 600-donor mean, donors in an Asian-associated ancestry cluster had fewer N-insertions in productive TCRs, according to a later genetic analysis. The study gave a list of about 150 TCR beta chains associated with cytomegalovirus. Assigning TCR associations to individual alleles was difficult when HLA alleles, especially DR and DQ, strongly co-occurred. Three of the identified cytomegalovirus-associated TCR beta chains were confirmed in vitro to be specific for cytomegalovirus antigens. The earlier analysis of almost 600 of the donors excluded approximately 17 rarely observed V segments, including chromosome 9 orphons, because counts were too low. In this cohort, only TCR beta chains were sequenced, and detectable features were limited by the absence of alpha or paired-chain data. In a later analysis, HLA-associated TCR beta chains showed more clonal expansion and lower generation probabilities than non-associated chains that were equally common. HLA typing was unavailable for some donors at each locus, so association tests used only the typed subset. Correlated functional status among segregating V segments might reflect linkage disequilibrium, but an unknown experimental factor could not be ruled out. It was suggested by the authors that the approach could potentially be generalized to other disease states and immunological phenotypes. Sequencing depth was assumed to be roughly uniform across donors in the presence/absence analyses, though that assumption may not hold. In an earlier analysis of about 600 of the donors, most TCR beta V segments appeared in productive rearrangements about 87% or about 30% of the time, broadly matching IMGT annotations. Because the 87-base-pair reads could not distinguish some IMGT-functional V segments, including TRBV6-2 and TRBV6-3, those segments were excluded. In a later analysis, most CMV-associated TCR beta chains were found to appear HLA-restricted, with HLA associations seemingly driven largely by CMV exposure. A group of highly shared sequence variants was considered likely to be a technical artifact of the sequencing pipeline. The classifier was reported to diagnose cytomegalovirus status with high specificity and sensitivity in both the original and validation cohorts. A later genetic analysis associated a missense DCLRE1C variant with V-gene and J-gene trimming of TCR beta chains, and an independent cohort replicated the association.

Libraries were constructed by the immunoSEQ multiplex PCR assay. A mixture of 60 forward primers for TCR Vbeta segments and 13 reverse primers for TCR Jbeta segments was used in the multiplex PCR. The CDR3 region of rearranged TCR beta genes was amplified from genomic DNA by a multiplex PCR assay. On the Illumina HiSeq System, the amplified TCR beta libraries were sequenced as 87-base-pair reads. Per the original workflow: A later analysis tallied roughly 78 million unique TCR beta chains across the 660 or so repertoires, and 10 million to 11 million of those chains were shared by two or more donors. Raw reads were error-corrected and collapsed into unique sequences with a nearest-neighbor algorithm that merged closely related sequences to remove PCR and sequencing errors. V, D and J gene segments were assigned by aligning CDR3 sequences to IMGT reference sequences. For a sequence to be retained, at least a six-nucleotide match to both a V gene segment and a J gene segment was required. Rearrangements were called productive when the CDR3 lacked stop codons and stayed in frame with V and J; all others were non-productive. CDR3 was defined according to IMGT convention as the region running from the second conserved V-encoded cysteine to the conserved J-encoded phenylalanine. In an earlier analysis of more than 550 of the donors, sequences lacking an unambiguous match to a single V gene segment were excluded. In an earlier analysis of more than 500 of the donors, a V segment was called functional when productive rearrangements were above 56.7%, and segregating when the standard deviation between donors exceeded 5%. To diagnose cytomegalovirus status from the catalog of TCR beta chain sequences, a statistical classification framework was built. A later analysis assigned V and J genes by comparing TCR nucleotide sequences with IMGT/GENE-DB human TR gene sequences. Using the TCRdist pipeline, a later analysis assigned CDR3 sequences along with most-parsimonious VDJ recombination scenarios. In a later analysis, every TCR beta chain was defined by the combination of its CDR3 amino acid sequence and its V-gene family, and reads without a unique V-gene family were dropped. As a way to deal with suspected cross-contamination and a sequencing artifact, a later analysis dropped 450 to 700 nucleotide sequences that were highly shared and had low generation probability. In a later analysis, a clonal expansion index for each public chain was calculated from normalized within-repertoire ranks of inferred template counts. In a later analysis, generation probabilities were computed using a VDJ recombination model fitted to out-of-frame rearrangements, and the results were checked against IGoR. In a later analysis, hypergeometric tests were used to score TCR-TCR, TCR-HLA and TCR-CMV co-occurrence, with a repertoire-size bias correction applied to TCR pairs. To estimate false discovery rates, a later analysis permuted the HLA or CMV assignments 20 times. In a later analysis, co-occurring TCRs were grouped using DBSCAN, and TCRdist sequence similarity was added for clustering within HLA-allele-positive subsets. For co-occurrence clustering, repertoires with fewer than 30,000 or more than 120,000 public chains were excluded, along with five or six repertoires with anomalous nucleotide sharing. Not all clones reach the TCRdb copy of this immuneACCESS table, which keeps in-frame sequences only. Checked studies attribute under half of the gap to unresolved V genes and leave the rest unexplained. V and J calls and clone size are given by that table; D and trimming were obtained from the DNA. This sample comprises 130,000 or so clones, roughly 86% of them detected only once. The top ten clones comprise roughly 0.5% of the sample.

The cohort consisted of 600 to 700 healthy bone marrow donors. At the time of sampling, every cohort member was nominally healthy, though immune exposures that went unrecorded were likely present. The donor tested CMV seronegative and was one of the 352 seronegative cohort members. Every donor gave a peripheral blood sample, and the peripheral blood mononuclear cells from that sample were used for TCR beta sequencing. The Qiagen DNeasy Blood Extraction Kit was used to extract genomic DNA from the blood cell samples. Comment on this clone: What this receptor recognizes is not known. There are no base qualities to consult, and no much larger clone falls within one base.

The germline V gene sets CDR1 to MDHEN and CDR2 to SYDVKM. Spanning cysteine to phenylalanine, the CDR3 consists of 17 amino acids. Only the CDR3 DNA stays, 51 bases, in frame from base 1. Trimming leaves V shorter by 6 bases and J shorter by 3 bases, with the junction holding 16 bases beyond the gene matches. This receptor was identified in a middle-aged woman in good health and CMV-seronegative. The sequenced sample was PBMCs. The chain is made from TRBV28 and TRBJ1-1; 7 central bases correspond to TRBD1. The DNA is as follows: TGTGCCAGCAGATCTCCGCAGGGGATCAGGGGGGACACTGAAGCTTTCTTT. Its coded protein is CASRSPQGIRGDTEAFF.